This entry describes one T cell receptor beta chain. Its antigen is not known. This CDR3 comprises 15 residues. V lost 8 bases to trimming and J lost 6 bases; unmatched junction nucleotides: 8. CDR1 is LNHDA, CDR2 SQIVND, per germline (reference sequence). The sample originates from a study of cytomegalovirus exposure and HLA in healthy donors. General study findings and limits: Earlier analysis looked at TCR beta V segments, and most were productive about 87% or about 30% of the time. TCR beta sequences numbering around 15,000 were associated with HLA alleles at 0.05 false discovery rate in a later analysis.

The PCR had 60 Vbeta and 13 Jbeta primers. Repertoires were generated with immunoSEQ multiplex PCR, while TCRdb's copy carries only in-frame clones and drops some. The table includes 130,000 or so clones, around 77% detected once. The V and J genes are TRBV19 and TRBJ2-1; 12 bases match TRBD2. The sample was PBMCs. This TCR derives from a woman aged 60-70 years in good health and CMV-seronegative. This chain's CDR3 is CASSTSGRRGNEQFF. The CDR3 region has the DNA TGTGCCAGTTCCACTAGCGGGAGGAGGGGCAATGAGCAGTTCTTC.